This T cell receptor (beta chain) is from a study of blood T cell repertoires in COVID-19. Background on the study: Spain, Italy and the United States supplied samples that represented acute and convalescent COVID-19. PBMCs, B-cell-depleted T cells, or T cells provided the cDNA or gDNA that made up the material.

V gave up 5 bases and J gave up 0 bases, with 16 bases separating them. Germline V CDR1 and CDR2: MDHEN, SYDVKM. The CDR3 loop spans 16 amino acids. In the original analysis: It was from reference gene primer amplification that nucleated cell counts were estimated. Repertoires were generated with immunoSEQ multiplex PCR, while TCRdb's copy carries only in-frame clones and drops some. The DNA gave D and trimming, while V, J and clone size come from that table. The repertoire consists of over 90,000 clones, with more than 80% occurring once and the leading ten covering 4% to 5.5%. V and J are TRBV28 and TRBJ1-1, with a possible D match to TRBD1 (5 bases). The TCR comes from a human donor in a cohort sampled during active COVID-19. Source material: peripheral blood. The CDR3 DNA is TGTGCCAGCAGTCGCGGGGGGATCAAGGTGAACACTGAAGCTTTCTTT. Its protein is CASSRGGIKVNTEAFF.